This T cell receptor (beta chain) was profiled in a study of blood T cell repertoires in COVID-19. Per the study methods: Cell counts per sample came from amplifying reference gene primers. This table comes from immunoSEQ multiplex PCR, and its TCRdb copy is limited to in-frame clones, with some not included. V and J calls and clone size follow that table, whereas D and trimming were derived from the DNA. The sample lists over 70,000 clones, 70% to 80% occurring once. In its sample, this clone was seen a few times. Germline values: CDR1 MNHEY, CDR2 SMNVEV (reference sequence). This CDR3 is built from 17 residues. V shed 3 bases and J 0 bases; nucleotides not matched to a gene: 8.

The receptor was isolated from a man aged 65 to 79 with COVID-19, enrolled during active disease. Source material: peripheral blood. The chain is built from TRBV27 and TRBJ1-5, with 7 bases identical to TRBD1. CDR3 bases: TGTGCCAGCAGTTTCCGCTGGGGGACAGCTAGCAATCAGCCCCAGCATTTT. Amino acid sequence: CASSFRWGTASNQPQHF.